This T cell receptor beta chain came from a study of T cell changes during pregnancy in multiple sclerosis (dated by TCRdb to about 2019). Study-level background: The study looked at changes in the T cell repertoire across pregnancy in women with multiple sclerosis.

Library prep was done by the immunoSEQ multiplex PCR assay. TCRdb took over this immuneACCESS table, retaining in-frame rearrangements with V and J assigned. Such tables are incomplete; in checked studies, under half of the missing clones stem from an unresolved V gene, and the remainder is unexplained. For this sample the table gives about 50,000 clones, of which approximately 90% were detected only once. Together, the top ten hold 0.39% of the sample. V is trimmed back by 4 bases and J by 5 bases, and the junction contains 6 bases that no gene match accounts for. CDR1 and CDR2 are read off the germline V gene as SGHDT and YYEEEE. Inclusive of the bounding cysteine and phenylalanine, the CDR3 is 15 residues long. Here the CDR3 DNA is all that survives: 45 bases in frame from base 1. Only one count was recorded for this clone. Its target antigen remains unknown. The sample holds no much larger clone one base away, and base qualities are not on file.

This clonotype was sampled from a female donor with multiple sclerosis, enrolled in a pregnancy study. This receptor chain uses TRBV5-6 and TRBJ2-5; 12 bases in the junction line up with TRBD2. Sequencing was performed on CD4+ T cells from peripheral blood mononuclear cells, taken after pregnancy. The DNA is TGTGCCAGCAGCGAACTAGCGGGAGGCTGGGAGACCCAGTACTTC. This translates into CASSELAGGWETQYF.